The 7 T cell receptor beta chains reported below all come from one sample, sequenced in a study of cytomegalovirus exposure and HLA in healthy donors. Use of 60 Vbeta and 13 Jbeta primers characterized the PCR. Data came from immunoSEQ multiplex PCR; TCRdb stores just in-frame clones and leaves some out. The table has under 200,000 clones, 70% to 80% seen once; the top ten hold approximately 0.7%. Specimen: PBMCs. The receptor set was obtained from a woman aged 40 to 50 in good health and CMV-seronegative.

This clone was seen a handful of times. This chain uses TRBV27 with TRBJ1-1; tentative D call: TRBD1 (6 bases). This CDR3 is built from 13 residues. The V gene lost 7 bases and the J gene lost 1 base, with 10 bases spanning the gap. In germline, CDR1 is MNHEY, CDR2 SMNVEV (reference sequence). The CDR3 protein is CASTQQGNTEAFF. The CDR3 region has the DNA TGTGCCAGCACCCAACAGGGGAACACTGAAGCTTTCTTT.

This clone occurred a few times. The rearrangement links TRBV15 to TRBJ1-1; weak D call: TRBD1 (5 bases). This CDR3 has 14 amino acids. V lost 4 bases and J 3 bases, leaving 12 bases between the germline ends. Germline V gene data show CDR1 as LNHNV and CDR2 as YYDKDF (reference sequence). CDR3: CATSKIGVDTEAFF. The CDR3 region has the DNA TGTGCCACCAGCAAAATAGGGGTTGACACTGAAGCTTTCTTT.

The rearrangement joins TRBV5-4 to TRBJ1-6, with a possible D match to TRBD1 (5 bases). The length of the CDR3 is 14 residues. Germline assignment: CDR1 SGHNT and CDR2 YYREEE (reference sequence). V was pared by 0 bases and J by 8 bases, with 9 bases between. The CDR3 sequence: CASSLAGWDSPLHF. Here the CDR3 DNA reads TGTGCCAGCAGCTTGGCAGGGTGGGATTCACCCCTCCACTTT.

The chain joins TRBV6-5 to TRBJ2-5, with D perhaps TRBD1 (5 bases). The CDR3 covers 15 residues. The V and J ends lost 4 bases and 3 bases respectively, with 15 bases between them. The germline V gene has CDR1 MNHEY and CDR2 SVGAGI. Here the CDR3 reads CASSSPRTTEETQYF. CDR3 nucleotide sequence: TGTGCCAGCAGTTCTCCGAGGACAACAGAAGAGACCCAGTACTTC.

The J gene is TRBJ1-2, the V gene TRBV30; D unresolved. V lost 2 bases and J lost 7, with 20 bases in between. CDR1 is GTSNPN and CDR2 is SVGIG in the germline V gene (reference sequence). The CDR3 runs 15 residues. The CDR3 DNA sequence: TGTGCCTGGAGTCCCCCGGGGAGTTTCACGGGTGGCTACACCTTC. Encoded protein: CAWSPPGSFTGGYTF.

This clone occurred once. V usage is TRBV9 and J usage is TRBJ2-5; TRBD1 might be the D (6 bases). Trimming removed 3 bases at V and 2 bases at J, with 14 bases between. Per the germline V gene, CDR1 is SGDLS and CDR2 is YYNGEE. The CDR3 contains 15 residues. CDR3 nucleotide sequence: TGTGCCAGCAGCGGTCAACAGGGAAGACAAGAGACCCAGTACTTC. Protein product: CASSGQQGRQETQYF.

V is TRBV11-3 and J is TRBJ1-1; TRBD1 agrees at 7 bases. This CDR3 has 14 amino acids. Germline-derived CDR1 and CDR2 are SGHNT and YENEEA. The V gene end was trimmed by 3 bases and the J gene end by 2 bases; junction bases not matched to a gene: 3. The CDR3 spells CASSFNRGNTEAFF. The CDR3 DNA sequence: TGTGCCAGCAGCTTCAACAGGGGAAACACTGAAGCTTTCTTT.